Presented here are 20 T cell receptor beta chains from one specimen sequenced in a study of blood T cell repertoires in COVID-19 (dated by TCRdb to 2020 to 2021). Preparation of the library involved the immunoSEQ multiplex PCR assay. TCRdb stores this immuneACCESS table with in-frame sequences only. Part of the clones is absent; in the studies checked, under half of the shortfall reflects unresolved V genes, and no reason is known for the rest. Within this sample are about 300,000 clones, with under 90% of them counted one time only. Roughly 4% of the sample comes from the top ten. The sample consisted of PBMCs or T cells enriched from blood (not recorded which). The source of these receptors is a man between 25 and 39 years old who had recovered from COVID-19.

The chain recombines TRBV5-1 with TRBJ1-1; D is ambiguous. The CDR3 is made up of 14 amino acids. Germline V gene data show CDR1 as SGHRS and CDR2 as YFSETQ. Trimming took off 4 bases at V and 5 bases at J, with 15 bases between the two ends. This CDR3 reads CASSAGSVRTEAFF. Written as DNA, the CDR3 is TGCGCCAGCAGCGCGGGATCGGTCCGGACTGAAGCTTTCTTT.

The chain recombines TRBV11-2 with TRBJ1-5; D is uncertain. CDR3 length: 13 residues. V was clipped by 3 bases and J by 2 bases, with 5 bases between them. The germline V gene has CDR1 SGHAT and CDR2 FQNNGV. This chain's CDR3 is CASSFERNQPQHF. The CDR3 DNA sequence: TGTGCCAGCAGCTTCGAGCGCAATCAGCCCCAGCATTTT.

The V call is TRBV7-9, the J call TRBJ2-1; 7 positions agree with TRBD2. Germline CDR1 SEHNR, CDR2 FQNEAQ (reference sequence). The CDR3 has 15 amino acids. V was clipped by 3 bases and J by 7 bases; unmatched bases: 9. CDR3 sequence (DNA): TGTGCCAGCAGCTTTGAGGCAGCGGGAACGAATGAGCAGTTCTTC. This gives the protein CASSFEAAGTNEQFF.

The chain joins TRBV7-6 to TRBJ1-6; D unresolved. The CDR3 contains 15 residues. Germline lookup yields CDR1 SGHVS and CDR2 FNYEAQ. V was clipped by 4 bases and J by 7 bases, with 14 bases between them. CDR3 sequence: CASSSMGSGNSPLHF. The DNA of the CDR3 is TGTGCCAGCAGCTCTATGGGATCGGGGAATTCACCCCTCCACTTT. Supplemented by reference TRBV7-6 and TRBJ1-6, the full variable domain reads GAGVSQSPRYKVTKRGQDVALRCDPISGHVSLYWYRQALGQGPEFLTYFNYEAQQDKSGLPNDRFSAERPEGSISTLTIQRTEQRDSAMYRCASSSMGSGNSPLHFGNGTRLTVT.

This chain joins TRBV5-1 and TRBJ2-2; 7 bases agree with TRBD1. CDR1 SGHRS and CDR2 YFSETQ come from the germline V gene. The CDR3 covers 16 residues. V lost 4 bases to trimming and J lost 0 bases; unmatched junction nucleotides: 6. The DNA for the CDR3 is TGCGCCAGCAGCCCCACAGGGACAGCGAACACCGGGGAGCTGTTTTTT. Protein: CASSPTGTANTGELFF.

V usage is TRBV5-4 and J usage is TRBJ2-3; D not certain. The V gene's germline CDR1 is SGHNT and CDR2 YYREEE (reference sequence). The V and J ends lost 0 bases and 0 bases respectively, with 2 bases between them. The CDR3 covers 13 residues. CDR3 protein: CASSLASTDTQYF. CDR3 sequence (DNA): TGTGCCAGCAGCTTGGCTAGCACAGATACGCAGTATTTT.

The chain carries TRBV20-1 and TRBJ2-7; D ambiguous. Per germline, CDR1 DFQATT and CDR2 SNEGSKA (reference sequence). V lost 6 bases to trimming and J lost 4 bases, with 10 bases between them. The CDR3 consists of 11 residues. The CDR3 is CSAPEKYEQYF. CDR3 DNA sequence: TGCAGTGCGCCTGAGAAGTACGAGCAGTACTTC.

This clone was detected only a few times. The rearrangement links TRBV27 to TRBJ2-7, with 11 positions matching TRBD1. CDR3 length: 15 residues. Trimming removed 5 bases from V and 6 bases from J; junction bases left unmatched: 9. Germline-derived CDR1 and CDR2 are MNHEY and SMNVEV (reference sequence). The CDR3 DNA sequence: TGTGCCAGCAGTACTTACGGGACAGGGGGATCCGAGCAGTACTTC. Protein sequence: CASSTYGTGGSEQYF.

This sequence joins TRBV28 and TRBJ2-6, with D possibly being TRBD2 (6 bases). The CDR3 runs to 16 residues. Looked up from germline, CDR1 is MDHEN and CDR2 is SYDVKM. Trimming removed 6 bases from V and 1 base from J, with 13 bases in between. For the CDR3, the DNA is TGTGCCAGCAGCCCGGGGGACCCATCTGGGGCCAACGTCCTGACTTTC. It is translated as CASSPGDPSGANVLTF.

V gene TRBV3-1 (or the pseudogene TRBV3-2) combines with J gene TRBJ1-1; no firm D call. Per germline, CDR1 LGHDT and CDR2 YNNKEL (reference sequence). The CDR3 totals 13 residues. With 0 bases removed from V and 6 bases from J, the gap between germline ends came to 8 bases. The CDR3 coding sequence is TGTGCCAGCAGCCAAGATTGGAGGCCTGAAGCTTTCTTT. The encoded protein is CASSQDWRPEAFF.

The chain is built from TRBV19 and TRBJ1-2; D gene ambiguous. CDR1 is LNHDA and CDR2 is SQIVND in the germline V gene (reference sequence). The CDR3 has 16 residues. The V end lost 3 bases, the J end lost 0 bases, and 14 bases lay between the germline ends. CDR3: CASSMASHEANYGYTF. In DNA, the CDR3 is TGTGCCAGTAGTATGGCCTCCCATGAGGCTAACTATGGCTACACCTTC.

The chain has TRBV19 and TRBJ1-4; D possibly corresponds to TRBD1 (6 bases). The CDR3 runs to 16 residues. The V and J ends lost 5 bases and 0 bases respectively, with 13 bases between them. The germline V gene has CDR1 LNHDA and CDR2 SQIVND (reference sequence). The CDR3 loop is CASSPRQAATNEKLFF. The CDR3 bases are TGTGCCAGTAGTCCCAGACAGGCTGCAACTAATGAAAAACTGTTTTTT.

The gene calls are TRBV20-1 and TRBJ1-1, with D maybe TRBD1 (5 bases). CDR1 and CDR2 from the germline V gene are DFQATT and SNEGSKA (reference sequence). The CDR3 has 11 amino acids. This CDR3 reads CSGGTNTEAFF. In DNA form, the CDR3 reads TGCAGCGGCGGGACGAACACTGAAGCTTTCTTT.

The V and J genes are TRBV30 and TRBJ2-3, with D maybe TRBD2 (5 bases). This CDR3 is built from 12 residues. The V and J ends lost 5 bases and 4 bases respectively, with 10 bases between them. Germline V gene data show CDR1 as GTSNPN and CDR2 as SVGIG (reference sequence). The DNA of the CDR3 is TGTGCCTGGGCGCCGGGATCAGATACGCAGTATTTT. Its protein product is CAWAPGSDTQYF.

The V gene is TRBV30, the J gene TRBJ1-1; D not certain. The CDR3 is made up of 14 amino acids. In germline, CDR1 is GTSNPN, CDR2 SVGIG (reference sequence). The ends were cut back, 2 bases at V and 2 bases at J, with 12 bases in the middle. CDR3 sequence (DNA): TGTGCCTGGAGTTTGAGGGAGGGAAACACTGAAGCTTTCTTT. Translation gives CAWSLREGNTEAFF.

The chain recombines TRBV9 with TRBJ2-2; the D gene is possibly TRBD1 (6 bases). The ends were cut back, 4 bases at V and 6 bases at J, with 16 bases in the middle. The germline CDR1 and CDR2 sequences are SGDLS and YYNGEE. The CDR3 covers 15 residues. The CDR3 loop is CASSTTRGGPGELFF. CDR3 DNA: TGTGCCAGCAGCACAACACGAGGGGGTCCCGGGGAGCTGTTTTTT.

V and J are TRBV29-1 and TRBJ1-2; 7 bases agree with TRBD1. V was clipped by 8 bases and J by 6 bases; unmatched bases: 12. CDR3 length: 13 residues. Germline CDR1 is SQVTM and CDR2 is ANQGSEA. The chain's CDR3 is CSSIGQGEDGYTF. CDR3 nucleotides: TGCAGCTCGATTGGGCAGGGGGAGGATGGCTACACCTTC.

The rearrangement links TRBV29-1 to TRBJ1-2; D might be TRBD1 (5 bases). CDR3 length equals 13 residues. Trimming shortened V by 1 base and J by 3 bases, and 9 bases separated the two germline ends. Germline V gene lookup returns CDR1 SQVTM and CDR2 ANQGSEA. The CDR3 is CSVEGARDYGYTF. Written as DNA, the CDR3 is TGCAGCGTTGAAGGAGCCAGGGACTATGGCTACACCTTC. The full variable domain, in which reference TRBV29-1 and TRBJ1-2 provide the parts outside the CDR3, is SAVISQKPSRDICQRGTSLTIQCQVDSQVTMMFWYRQQPGQSLTLIATANQGSEATYESGFVIDKFPISRPNLTFSTLTVSNMSPEDSSIYLCSVEGARDYGYTFGSGTRLTVV.

This clone was recorded many times. This chain connects TRBV19 to TRBJ1-5; D is perhaps TRBD1 (5 bases). Germline V CDR1 and CDR2: LNHDA, SQIVND (reference sequence). Between the trimmed V and J ends, which lost 7 bases and 5 bases, there was a span of 18 bases. This CDR3 contains 15 residues. In DNA form, the CDR3 reads TGTGCCAGTAACGTGGGGCCCGGAGAATATCAGCCCCAGCATTTT. Amino acid sequence: CASNVGPGEYQPQHF.

The chain recombines TRBV19 with TRBJ1-5; possible D gene TRBD1, 5 bases. With 6 bases removed from V and 5 bases from J, the gap between germline ends came to 17 bases. CDR1 LNHDA and CDR2 SQIVND come from the germline V gene (reference sequence). The CDR3 has 15 residues. CDR3 protein: CASRRAGPTYQPQHF. The CDR3 coding sequence is TGTGCCAGTAGGAGGGCGGGACCCACCTATCAGCCCCAGCATTTT. Drawing the rest from reference TRBV19 and TRBJ1-5, the complete variable domain is DGGITQSPKYLFRKEGQNVTLSCEQNLNHDAMYWYRQDPGQGLRLIYYSQIVNDFQKGDIAEGYSVSREKKESFPLTVTSAQKNPTAFYLCASRRAGPTYQPQHFGDGTRLSIL.